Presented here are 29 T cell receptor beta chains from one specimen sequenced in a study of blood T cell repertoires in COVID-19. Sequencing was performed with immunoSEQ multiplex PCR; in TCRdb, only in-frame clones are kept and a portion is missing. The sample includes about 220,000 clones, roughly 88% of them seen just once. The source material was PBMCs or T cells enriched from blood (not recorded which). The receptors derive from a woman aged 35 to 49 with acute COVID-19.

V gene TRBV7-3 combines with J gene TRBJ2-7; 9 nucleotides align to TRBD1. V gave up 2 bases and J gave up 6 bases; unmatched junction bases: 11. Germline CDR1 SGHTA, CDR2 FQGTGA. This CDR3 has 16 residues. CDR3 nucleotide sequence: TGTGCCAGCAGCTTAGCCCCGGGACAGGGCAAGAGCGAGCAGTACTTC. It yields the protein CASSLAPGQGKSEQYF.

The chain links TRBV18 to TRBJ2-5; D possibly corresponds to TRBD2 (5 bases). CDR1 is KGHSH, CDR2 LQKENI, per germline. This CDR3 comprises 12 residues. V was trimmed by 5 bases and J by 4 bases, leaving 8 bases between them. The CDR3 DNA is TGTGCCAGCTCAACGGGGTCAGAGACCCAGTACTTC. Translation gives CASSTGSETQYF. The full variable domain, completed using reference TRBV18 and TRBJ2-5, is NAGVMQNPRHLVRRRGQEARLRCSPMKGHSHVYWYRQLPEEGLKFMVYLQKENIIDESGMPKERFSAEFPKEGPSILRIQQVVRGDSAAYFCASSTGSETQYFGPGTRLLVL.

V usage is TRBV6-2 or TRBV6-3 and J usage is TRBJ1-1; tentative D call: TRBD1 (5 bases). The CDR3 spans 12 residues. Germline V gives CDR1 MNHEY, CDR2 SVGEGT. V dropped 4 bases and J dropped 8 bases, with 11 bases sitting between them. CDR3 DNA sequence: TGTGCCAGCAGTTGGGGGGGATCCGAAGCTTTCTTT. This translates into CASSWGGSEAFF.

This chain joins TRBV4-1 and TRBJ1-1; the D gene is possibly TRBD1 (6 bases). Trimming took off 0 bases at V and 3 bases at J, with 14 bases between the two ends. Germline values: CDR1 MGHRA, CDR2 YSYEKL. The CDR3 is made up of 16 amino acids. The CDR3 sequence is CASSQESTRGYTEAFF. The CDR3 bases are TGCGCCAGCAGCCAAGAATCTACAAGGGGGTACACTGAAGCTTTCTTT.

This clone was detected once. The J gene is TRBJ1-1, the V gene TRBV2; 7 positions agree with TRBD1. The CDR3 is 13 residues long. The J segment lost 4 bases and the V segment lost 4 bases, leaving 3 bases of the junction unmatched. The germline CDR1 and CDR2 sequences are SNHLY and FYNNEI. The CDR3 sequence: CASSAAGGTEAFF. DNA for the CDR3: TGTGCCAGCAGTGCAGCAGGGGGCACTGAAGCTTTCTTT.

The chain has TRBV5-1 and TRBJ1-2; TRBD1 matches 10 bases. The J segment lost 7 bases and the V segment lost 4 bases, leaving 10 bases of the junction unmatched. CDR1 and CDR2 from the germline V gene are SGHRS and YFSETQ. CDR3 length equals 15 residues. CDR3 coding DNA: TGCGCCAGCAGCCAAGAGACAGGGGGCGGGCTTGGCTACACCTTC. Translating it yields CASSQETGGGLGYTF. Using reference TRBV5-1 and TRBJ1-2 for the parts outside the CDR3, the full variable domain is KAGVTQTPRYLIKTRGQQVTLSCSPISGHRSVSWYQQTPGQGLQFLFEYFSETQRNKGNFPGRFSGRQFSNSRSEMNVSTLELGDSALYLCASSQETGGGLGYTFGSGTRLTVV.

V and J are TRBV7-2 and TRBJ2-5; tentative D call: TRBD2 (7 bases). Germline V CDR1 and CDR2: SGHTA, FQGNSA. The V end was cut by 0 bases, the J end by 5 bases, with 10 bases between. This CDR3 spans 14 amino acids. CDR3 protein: CASSLARGLETQYF. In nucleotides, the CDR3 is TGTGCCAGCAGCTTAGCGCGGGGGCTCGAGACCCAGTACTTC.

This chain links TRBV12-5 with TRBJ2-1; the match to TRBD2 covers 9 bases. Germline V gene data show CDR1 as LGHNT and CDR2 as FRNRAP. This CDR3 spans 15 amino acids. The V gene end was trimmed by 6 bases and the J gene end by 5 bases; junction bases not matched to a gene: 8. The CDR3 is CASGLTRGGNNEQFF. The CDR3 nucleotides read TGTGCTAGTGGGCTTACGCGGGGGGGAAACAATGAGCAGTTCTTC.

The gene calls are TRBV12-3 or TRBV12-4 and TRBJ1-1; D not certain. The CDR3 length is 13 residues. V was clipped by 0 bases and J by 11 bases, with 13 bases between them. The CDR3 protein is CASSLALPLLAFF. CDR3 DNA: TGTGCCAGCAGTTTAGCGCTACCGTTATTGGCTTTCTTT.

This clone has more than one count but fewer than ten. The CDR3 nucleotides are TGTGCCAGCAGCGGCAAGGGGGAAAAACTGTTTTTT. Amino acids: CASSGKGEKLFF. This chain links TRBV12-3 or TRBV12-4 with TRBJ1-4; a weak D match, TRBD1 (5 bases). The CDR3 covers 12 residues. V lost 6 bases to trimming and J lost 8 bases, with 10 bases between them.

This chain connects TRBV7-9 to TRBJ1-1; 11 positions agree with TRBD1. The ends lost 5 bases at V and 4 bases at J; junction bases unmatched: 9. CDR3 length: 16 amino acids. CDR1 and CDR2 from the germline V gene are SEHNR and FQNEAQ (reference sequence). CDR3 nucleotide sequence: TGTGCCAGCAGCCCGGGACAGGGGGTTCGGAGCACTGAAGCTTTCTTT. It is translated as CASSPGQGVRSTEAFF. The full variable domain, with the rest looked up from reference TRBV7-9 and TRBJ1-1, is DTGVSQNPRHKITKRGQNVTFRCDPISEHNRLYWYRQTLGQGPEFLTYFQNEAQLEKSRLLSDRFSAERPKGSFSTLEIQRTEQGDSAMYLCASSPGQGVRSTEAFFGQGTRLTVV.

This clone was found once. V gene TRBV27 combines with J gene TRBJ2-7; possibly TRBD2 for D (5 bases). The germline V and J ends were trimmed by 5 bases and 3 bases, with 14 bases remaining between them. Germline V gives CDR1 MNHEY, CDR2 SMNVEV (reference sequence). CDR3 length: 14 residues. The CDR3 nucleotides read TGTGCCAGCAGTAGGCAGGCGGCGGGCTACGAGCAGTACGTC. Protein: CASSRQAAGYEQYV.

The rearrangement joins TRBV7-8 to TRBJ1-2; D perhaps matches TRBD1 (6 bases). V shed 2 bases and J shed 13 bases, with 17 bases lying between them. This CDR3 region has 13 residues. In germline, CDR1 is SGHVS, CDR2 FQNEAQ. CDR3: CASSLSVGGGPTF. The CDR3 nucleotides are TGTGCCAGCAGCTTATCTGTAGGCGGGGGGCCCACCTTC.

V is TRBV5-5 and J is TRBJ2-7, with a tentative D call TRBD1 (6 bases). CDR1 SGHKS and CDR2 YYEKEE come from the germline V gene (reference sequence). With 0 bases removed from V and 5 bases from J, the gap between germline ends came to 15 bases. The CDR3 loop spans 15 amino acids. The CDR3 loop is CASSLVNRAHNEQYF. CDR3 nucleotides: TGTGCCAGCAGCTTGGTAAACAGGGCCCACAACGAGCAGTACTTC.

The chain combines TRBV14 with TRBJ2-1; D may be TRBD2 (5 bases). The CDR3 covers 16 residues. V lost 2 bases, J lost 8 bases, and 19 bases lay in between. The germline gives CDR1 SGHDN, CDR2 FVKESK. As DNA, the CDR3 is TGTGCCAGCAGCCAATCACGAGGGTTTGGAATCGATGAGCAGTTCTTC. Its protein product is CASSQSRGFGIDEQFF.

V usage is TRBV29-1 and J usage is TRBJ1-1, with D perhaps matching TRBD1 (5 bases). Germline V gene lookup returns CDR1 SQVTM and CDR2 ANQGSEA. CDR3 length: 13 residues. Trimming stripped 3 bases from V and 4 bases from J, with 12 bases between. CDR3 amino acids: CSVDKGISTEAFF. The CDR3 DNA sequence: TGCAGCGTTGACAAGGGGATCAGCACTGAAGCTTTCTTT.

The CDR3 DNA sequence: TGTGCCAGCAGCGTAGCGCCTCAGGAGGGGGATACGCAGTATTTT. It codes for CASSVAPQEGDTQYF. This chain uses TRBV9 with TRBJ2-3; tentative D call: TRBD2 (6 bases). The CDR3 extends over 15 amino acids. V lost 0 bases to trimming and J lost 6 bases, with 14 bases between them. The germline gives CDR1 SGDLS, CDR2 YYNGEE.

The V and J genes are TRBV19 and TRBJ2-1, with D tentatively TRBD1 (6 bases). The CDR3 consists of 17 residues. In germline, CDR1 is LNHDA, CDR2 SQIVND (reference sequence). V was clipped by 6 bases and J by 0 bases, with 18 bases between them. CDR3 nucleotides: TGTGCCAGTAGGGAAGGGGGTACAACCCTCTCCTACAATGAGCAGTTCTTC. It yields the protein CASREGGTTLSYNEQFF.

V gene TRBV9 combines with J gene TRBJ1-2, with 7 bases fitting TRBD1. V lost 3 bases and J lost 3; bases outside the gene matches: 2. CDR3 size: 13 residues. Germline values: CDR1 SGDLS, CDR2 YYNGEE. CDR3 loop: CASSGQGDYGYTF. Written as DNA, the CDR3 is TGTGCCAGCAGCGGACAGGGCGACTATGGCTACACCTTC.

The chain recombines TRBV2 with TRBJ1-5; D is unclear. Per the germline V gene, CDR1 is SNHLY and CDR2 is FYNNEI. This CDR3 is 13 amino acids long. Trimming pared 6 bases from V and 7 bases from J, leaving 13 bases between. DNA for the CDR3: TGTGCCAGCAGGGACCCTACGGGGCAGCCCCAGCATTTT. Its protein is CASRDPTGQPQHF.

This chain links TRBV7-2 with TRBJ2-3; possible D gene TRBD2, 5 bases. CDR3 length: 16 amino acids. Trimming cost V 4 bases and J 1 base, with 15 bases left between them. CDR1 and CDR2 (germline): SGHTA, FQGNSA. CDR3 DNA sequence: TGTGCCAGCAGCTCCGAACCGGGGTGGGGCACAGATACGCAGTATTTT. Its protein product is CASSSEPGWGTDTQYF. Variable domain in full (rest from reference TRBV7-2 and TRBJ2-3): GAGVSQSPSNKVTEKGKDVELRCDPISGHTALYWYRQSLGQGLEFLIYFQGNSAPDKSGLPSDRFSAERTGGSVSTLTIQRTQQEDSAVYLCASSSEPGWGTDTQYFGPGTRLTVL.

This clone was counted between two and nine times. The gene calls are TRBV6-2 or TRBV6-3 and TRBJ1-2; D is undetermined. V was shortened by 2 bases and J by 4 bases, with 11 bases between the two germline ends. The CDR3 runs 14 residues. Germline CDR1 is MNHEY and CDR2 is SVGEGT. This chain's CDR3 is CASSYVGGVYGYTF. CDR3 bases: TGTGCCAGCAGTTACGTCGGAGGTGTCTATGGCTACACCTTC.

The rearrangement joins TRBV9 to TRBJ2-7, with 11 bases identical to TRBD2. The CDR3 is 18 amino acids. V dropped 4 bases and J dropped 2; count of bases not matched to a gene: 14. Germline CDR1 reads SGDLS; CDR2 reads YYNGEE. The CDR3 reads CASSPTGASGGLAYEQYF. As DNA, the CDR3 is TGTGCCAGCAGCCCGACGGGAGCTAGCGGGGGGCTAGCCTACGAGCAGTACTTC.

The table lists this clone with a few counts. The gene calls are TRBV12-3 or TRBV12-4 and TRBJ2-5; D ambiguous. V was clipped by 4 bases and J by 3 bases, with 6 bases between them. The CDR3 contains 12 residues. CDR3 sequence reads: CASSSGEETQYF. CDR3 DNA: TGTGCCAGCAGTTCCGGAGAAGAGACCCAGTACTTC.

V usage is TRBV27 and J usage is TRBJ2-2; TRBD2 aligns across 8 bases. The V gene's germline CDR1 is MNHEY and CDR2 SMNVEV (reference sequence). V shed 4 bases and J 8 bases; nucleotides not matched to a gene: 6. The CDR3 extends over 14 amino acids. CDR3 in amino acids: CASSYGGARGELFF. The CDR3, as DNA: TGTGCCAGCAGTTACGGGGGGGCTAGGGGGGAGCTGTTTTTT.

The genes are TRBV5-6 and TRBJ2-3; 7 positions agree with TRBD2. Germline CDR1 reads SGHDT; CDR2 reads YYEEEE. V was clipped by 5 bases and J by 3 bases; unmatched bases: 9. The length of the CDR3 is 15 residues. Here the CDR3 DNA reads TGTGCCAGCAGGCCCCTAGCGGTAGTAACAGATACGCAGTATTTT. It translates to CASRPLAVVTDTQYF.

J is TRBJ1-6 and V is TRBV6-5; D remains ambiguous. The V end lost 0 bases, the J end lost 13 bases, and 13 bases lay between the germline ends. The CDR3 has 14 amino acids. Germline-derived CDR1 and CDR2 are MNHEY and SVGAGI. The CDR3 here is CASSYSINLRPLHF. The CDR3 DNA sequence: TGTGCCAGCAGTTACTCGATAAATCTTCGGCCCCTCCACTTT.

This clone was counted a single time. CDR3 loop: CASRGVDYGYTF. The DNA of the CDR3 is TGTGCCAGCAGGGGGGTGGACTATGGCTACACCTTC. The chain uses TRBV19 and TRBJ1-2; 7 bases are shared with TRBD1. Germline trimming cut 9 bases from V and 3 bases from J; bases unmatched to any gene: 4. There are 12 residues in the CDR3. Germline CDR1 and CDR2: LNHDA and SQIVND (reference sequence).

The chain's CDR3 is CATSKGVNTEAFF. CDR3 nucleotide sequence: TGTGCCACCAGCAAGGGAGTAAACACTGAAGCTTTCTTT. The V gene is TRBV15, the J gene TRBJ1-1; D gene uncertain. Germline V CDR1 and CDR2: LNHNV, YYDKDF (reference sequence). This CDR3 spans 13 amino acids. Trimming pared 4 bases from V and 2 bases from J, leaving 8 bases between.